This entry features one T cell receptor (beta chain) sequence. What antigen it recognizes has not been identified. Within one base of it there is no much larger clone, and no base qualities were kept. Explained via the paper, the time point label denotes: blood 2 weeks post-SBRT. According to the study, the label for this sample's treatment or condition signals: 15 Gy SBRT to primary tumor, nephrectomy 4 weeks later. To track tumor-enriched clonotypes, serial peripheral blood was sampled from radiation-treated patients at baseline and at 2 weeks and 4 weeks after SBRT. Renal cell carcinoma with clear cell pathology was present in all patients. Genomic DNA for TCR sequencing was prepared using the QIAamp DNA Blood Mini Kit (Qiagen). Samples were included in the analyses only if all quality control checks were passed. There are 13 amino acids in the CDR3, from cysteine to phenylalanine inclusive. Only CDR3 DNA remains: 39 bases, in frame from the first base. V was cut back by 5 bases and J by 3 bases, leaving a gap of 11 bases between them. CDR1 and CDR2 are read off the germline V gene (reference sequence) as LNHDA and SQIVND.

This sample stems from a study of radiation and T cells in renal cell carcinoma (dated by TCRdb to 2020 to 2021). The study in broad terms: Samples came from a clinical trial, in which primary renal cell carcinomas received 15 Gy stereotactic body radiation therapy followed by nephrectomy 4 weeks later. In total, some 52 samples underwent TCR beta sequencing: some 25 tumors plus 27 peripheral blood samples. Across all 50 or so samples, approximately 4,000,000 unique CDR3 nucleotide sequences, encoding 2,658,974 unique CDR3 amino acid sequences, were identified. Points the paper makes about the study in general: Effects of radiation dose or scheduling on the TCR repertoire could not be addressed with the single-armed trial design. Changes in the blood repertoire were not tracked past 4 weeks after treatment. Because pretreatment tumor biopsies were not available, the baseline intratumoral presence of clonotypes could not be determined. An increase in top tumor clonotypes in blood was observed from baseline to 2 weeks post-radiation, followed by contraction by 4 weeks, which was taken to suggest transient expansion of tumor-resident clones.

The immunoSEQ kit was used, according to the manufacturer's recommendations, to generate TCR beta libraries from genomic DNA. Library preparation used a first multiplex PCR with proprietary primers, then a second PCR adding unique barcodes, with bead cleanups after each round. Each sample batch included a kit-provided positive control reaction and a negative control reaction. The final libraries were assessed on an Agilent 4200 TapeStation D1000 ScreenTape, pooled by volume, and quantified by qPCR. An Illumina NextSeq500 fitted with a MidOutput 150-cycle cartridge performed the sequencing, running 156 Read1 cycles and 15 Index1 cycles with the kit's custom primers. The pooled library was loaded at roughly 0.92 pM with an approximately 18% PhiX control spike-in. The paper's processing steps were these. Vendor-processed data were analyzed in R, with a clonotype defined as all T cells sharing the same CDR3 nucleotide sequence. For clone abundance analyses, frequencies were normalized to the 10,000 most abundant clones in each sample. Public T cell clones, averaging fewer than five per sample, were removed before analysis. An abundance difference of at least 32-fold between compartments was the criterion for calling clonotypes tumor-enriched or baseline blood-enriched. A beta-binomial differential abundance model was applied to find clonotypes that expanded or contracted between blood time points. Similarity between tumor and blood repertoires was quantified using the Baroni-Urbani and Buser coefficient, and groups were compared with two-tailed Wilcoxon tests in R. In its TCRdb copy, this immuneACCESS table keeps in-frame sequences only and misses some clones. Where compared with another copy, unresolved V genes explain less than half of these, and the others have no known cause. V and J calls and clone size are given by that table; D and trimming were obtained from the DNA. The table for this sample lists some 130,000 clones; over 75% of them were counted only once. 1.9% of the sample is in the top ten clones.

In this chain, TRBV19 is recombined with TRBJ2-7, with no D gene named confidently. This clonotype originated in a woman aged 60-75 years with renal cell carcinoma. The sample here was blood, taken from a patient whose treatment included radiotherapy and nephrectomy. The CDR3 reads CASSHNPFYEQYF. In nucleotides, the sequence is TGTGCCAGTAGTCATAACCCTTTCTACGAGCAGTACTTC.